These 20 T cell receptor beta chains were sequenced from one sample in a study of Graves' ophthalmopathy and Graves' hyperthyroidism. Amplified TCR beta CDR3 regions were obtained using RNA transcripts as template. First-round RT-PCR relied on HTBI primers, and a second-round multiplex PCR came next. TCRdb re-called the multiplex PCR reads through MiXCR, storing one row per CDR3 protein. The sample yields roughly 600,000 distinct CDR3 sequences, 35% to 40% seen once. The sample comprised peripheral blood or thyroid tissue (not recorded which). These TCRs come from an adult man with Graves' hyperthyroidism.

The sample holds a few counts of this clonotype. The chain has TRBV5-4 and TRBJ2-7, with 15 bases aligning to TRBD2. The end of the DNA is better explained by TRBJ2-1, so the J call may be wrong. The length of the CDR3 is 17 residues. Germline-derived CDR1 and CDR2 are SGHNT and YYREEE (reference sequence). In DNA, the CDR3 is TGTGCCAGCAGCTTTTCAACAGGGACTAGCGGGAGGCATGAGCAGTTCTTC. Translation: CASSFSTGTSGRHEQFF.

The V call is TRBV10-3, the J call TRBJ1-2; D ambiguous. Trimming shortened V by 1 base and J by 6 bases, and 0 bases separated the two germline ends. Germline V lookup: CDR1 ENHRY, CDR2 SYGVKD. The CDR3 loop spans 10 amino acids. The chain's CDR3 is CAISEYGYTF. Written as DNA, the CDR3 is TGTGCCATCAGTGAGTATGGCTACACCTTC.

V and J are TRBV2 and TRBJ1-5, with D perhaps TRBD1 (5 bases). V was shortened by 6 bases and J by 5 bases, with 17 bases between the two germline ends. CDR1 and CDR2 (germline): SNHLY, FYNNEI. There are 15 residues in the CDR3. CDR3 amino acids: CASRERQSGYQPQHF. CDR3 DNA sequence: TGTGCCAGCAGAGAGAGACAGTCAGGATATCAGCCCCAGCATTTT.

Points on this clonotype: A much more abundant neighbour one base away suggests this may be a read error. This chain joins TRBV25-1 and TRBJ1-1; tentatively, D is TRBD1 (5 bases). Looked up from germline, CDR1 is MGHDK and CDR2 is SYGVNS. The CDR3 is 16 residues long. The CDR3 spells CASSLEPGRMNTEDFF. The CDR3 bases are TGTGCCAGCAGCTTAGAACCGGGACGTATGAACACTGAAGATTTCTTT.

The chain couples TRBV2 to TRBJ2-5; 7 bases line up with TRBD1. Germline V gene lookup returns CDR1 SNHLY and CDR2 FYNNEI. The CDR3 is 14 residues long. With 4 bases clipped from V and 2 bases from J, the junction kept 4 bases outside the gene matches. CDR3 DNA sequence: TGTGCCAGCAGTGCGGTCAGGGGGCAAGAGACCCAGTACTTC. The encoded protein is CASSAVRGQETQYF.

This clonotype was counted many times. The chain couples TRBV20-1 to TRBJ1-4; no clear D. The CDR3 spans 15 residues. Trimming removed 1 base from V and 0 bases from J, with 9 bases in between. Germline CDR1 is DFQATT and CDR2 is SNEGSKA (reference sequence). The CDR3 region is CSARGTPATNEKLFF. CDR3 DNA: TGCAGTGCTAGAGGAACTCCTGCAACTAATGAAAAACTGTTTTTT.

This clonotype has ten or more counts. The chain has TRBV6-1 and TRBJ1-2; TRBD1 aligns across 7 bases. This CDR3 has 13 residues. Germline V CDR1 and CDR2: MNHNS, SASEGT. J lost 6 bases, V lost 2 bases, and 3 bases had no gene match. CDR3 amino acids: CASSESGTDGYTF. The CDR3 nucleotides read TGTGCCAGCAGTGAAAGCGGGACAGATGGCTACACCTTC.

The V gene is TRBV4-1, the J gene TRBJ2-3; D is possibly TRBD1 (5 bases). Germline V CDR1 and CDR2: MGHRA, YSYEKL. The CDR3 totals 15 residues. V lost 6 bases and J lost 0, with 13 bases in between. The DNA for the CDR3 is TGCGCCAGCAGTCAACAGGAAAGCAGCACAGATACGCAGTATTTT. Residues: CASSQQESSTDTQYF.

This clonotype was recorded many times. This chain connects TRBV6-5 to TRBJ2-2; 10 bases fit TRBD2. CDR3 length: 14 amino acids. Germline CDR1 and CDR2: MNHEY and SVGAGI. V was clipped by 10 bases and J by 8 bases; unmatched bases: 10. The CDR3 loop is CAIHRLAGVGELFF. DNA of the CDR3: TGTGCCATCCATAGGCTAGCGGGAGTTGGGGAGCTGTTTTTT.

This clonotype was picked up a small number of times. The J gene is TRBJ2-1, the V gene TRBV12-3 or TRBV12-4; no firm D call. The CDR3 sequence is 12 residues long. The V and J ends lost 6 bases and 6 bases respectively, with 9 bases between them. The CDR3 coding sequence is TGTGCCAGCAGACCCGAGCGCAATGAGCAGTTCTTC. Its translation: CASRPERNEQFF.

The table lists this clonotype with a few counts. The gene calls are TRBV6-5 and TRBJ1-4, with D maybe TRBD1 (5 bases). Germline V lookup: CDR1 MNHEY, CDR2 SVGAGI. Trimming cost V 0 bases and J 8 bases, with 10 bases left between them. The CDR3 totals 14 residues. CDR3 in amino acids: CASSYSLRDEKLFF. CDR3 nucleotide sequence: TGTGCCAGCAGTTACTCACTCAGGGACGAAAAACTGTTTTTT.

This clonotype was observed at least ten times. The chain recombines TRBV7-2 with TRBJ1-6; TRBD1 might be the D (5 bases). With 2 bases removed from V and 0 bases from J, the gap between germline ends came to 11 bases. Germline lookup yields CDR1 SGHTA and CDR2 FQGNSA. The CDR3 extends over 17 amino acids. CDR3 amino acids: CASSLQQGYSYNSPLHF. CDR3 nucleotide sequence: TGTGCCAGCAGCTTACAGCAGGGTTACTCCTATAATTCACCCCTCCACTTT.

This clonotype was found many times. This chain uses TRBV29-1 with TRBJ1-1; no definite D call. Trimming took off 4 bases at V and 5 bases at J, with 11 bases between the two ends. This CDR3 spans 12 amino acids. The germline V gene has CDR1 SQVTM and CDR2 ANQGSEA. CDR3 bases: TGCAGCGTTGCAACGGGTAGGACTGAAGCTTTCTTT. Residues: CSVATGRTEAFF.

As concerns this clonotype: Mismatch with germline at one junction end may stem from a read error. The chain recombines TRBV7-6 with TRBJ2-5; 13 nucleotides align to TRBD2. The CDR3 length is 15 residues. CDR1 and CDR2 (germline): SGHVS, FNYEAQ. The CDR3 loop reads CASSTGLAGEETQYF. The CDR3 nucleotides are TGTGCTAGCAGCACCGGACTAGCGGGAGAAGAGACCCAGTACTTC.

Remarks on this clonotype: A read error may account for a junction end that differs from germline. This chain connects TRBV7-8 to TRBJ2-7; 7 nucleotides agree with TRBD2. Germline lookup yields CDR1 SGHVS and CDR2 FQNEAQ. CDR3 length: 15 amino acids. CDR3 residues: CAGSLAGGLTYEQYF. CDR3 bases: TGTGCCGGCAGCTTAGCGGGCGGACTGACCTACGAGCAGTACTTC.

The chain combines TRBV25-1 with TRBJ2-2; 9 bases match TRBD1. The germline gives CDR1 MGHDK, CDR2 SYGVNS. This CDR3 comprises 19 residues. J lost 0 bases, V lost 4 bases, and 12 bases had no gene match. CDR3 coding DNA: TGTGCCAGCAGTGCTAGCGACACAGGGGGCGAAACGAACACCGGGGAGCTGTTTTTT. Translated, it gives CASSASDTGGETNTGELFF.

The chain uses TRBV19 and TRBJ2-7, with a possible D match to TRBD2 (6 bases). Matching the DNA end better, TRBJ2-1 makes the J call doubtful. Per the germline V gene, CDR1 is LNHDA and CDR2 is SQIVND (reference sequence). The length of the CDR3 is 16 residues. The CDR3: CASSRRDSSRRDEQFF. The CDR3 DNA reads as TGTGCCAGTAGCCGAAGGGACTCCTCGAGGAGGGATGAGCAGTTCTTC.

Ten or more counts support this clonotype. The rearrangement links TRBV9 to TRBJ1-4; the D gene is possibly TRBD1 (6 bases). Trimming stripped 3 bases from V and 0 bases from J, with 9 bases between. In germline, CDR1 is SGDLS, CDR2 YYNGEE. The CDR3 contains 15 residues. The CDR3 is CASSAGTSTNEKLFF. CDR3 nucleotides: TGTGCCAGCAGCGCCGGGACATCAACTAATGAAAAACTGTTTTTT.

This rearrangement joins TRBV20-1 to TRBJ2-7; D call uncertain. The J call is in doubt because the DNA end fits TRBJ2-1 better. The germline V gene encodes CDR1 DFQATT and CDR2 SNEGSKA (reference sequence). The CDR3 is 13 residues long. The DNA of the CDR3 is TGCAGTGCTAGAGGACCGAGTTACAATGAGCAGTTCTTC. Its protein is CSARGPSYNEQFF.

The J gene is TRBJ2-2, the V gene TRBV29-1; maybe TRBD1 (5 bases). Trimming pared 3 bases from V and 1 base from J, leaving 12 bases between. Germline CDR1 reads SQVTM; CDR2 reads ANQGSEA. This CDR3 contains 15 residues. CDR3 loop: CSVDLLGQNTGELFF. Here the CDR3 DNA reads TGCAGCGTTGATCTGCTCGGACAGAACACCGGGGAGCTGTTTTTT.